This passage covers 8 T cell receptor beta chains from one sample sequenced in a study of OX40 agonist ivuxolimab in advanced cancers. The method was immunoSEQ multiplex PCR; TCRdb's version includes in-frame clones alone and lacks a portion of them. The data contain roughly 80,000 clones, around 92% of them singletons. The source material was CD4+ or CD8+ T cells sorted from blood, sampled in a trial of the OX40 agonist ivuxolimab. These TCRs come from an adult with an advanced solid tumor such as melanoma, head and neck, liver or kidney cancer.

V and J are TRBV27 and TRBJ1-5; D perhaps matches TRBD1 (5 bases). V shed 2 bases and J shed 2 bases, with 7 bases lying between them. CDR3 length: 14 amino acids. Germline values: CDR1 MNHEY, CDR2 SMNVEV (reference sequence). Here the CDR3 DNA reads TGTGCCAGCAGTTTAGTCAGGGGCAATCAGCCCCAGCATTTT. Translating gives CASSLVRGNQPQHF.

The CDR3 DNA reads as TGTGCCAGCAGCCTTCGAGGGGTTGGTGGAAACACCATATATTTT. It encodes CASSLRGVGGNTIYF. This chain uses TRBV6-5 with TRBJ1-3; a weak D match, TRBD1 (5 bases). V lost 6 bases and J lost 3, with 15 bases in between. Germline CDR1 and CDR2: MNHEY and SVGAGI. There are 15 residues in the CDR3.

CDR3 protein: CASSSPGDGTDTQYF. As DNA, the CDR3 is TGTGCCAGCAGTTCACCGGGAGACGGGACAGATACGCAGTATTTT. The chain employs TRBV28 and TRBJ2-3; tentatively, D is TRBD2 (6 bases). Trimming shortened V by 4 bases and J by 3 bases, and 14 bases separated the two germline ends. CDR1 and CDR2 from the germline V gene are MDHEN and SYDVKM. The CDR3 spans 15 residues.

The chain links TRBV7-2 to TRBJ2-5, with D possibly matching TRBD1 (5 bases). V gave up 5 bases and J gave up 5 bases, with 12 bases separating them. The germline V gene has CDR1 SGHTA and CDR2 FQGNSA. CDR3 size: 13 residues. The CDR3 sequence: CASSPREQETQYF. The CDR3, as DNA: TGTGCCAGCAGCCCCAGGGAACAGGAGACCCAGTACTTC. Filled out from reference TRBV7-2 and TRBJ2-5, the complete variable domain reads GAGVSQSPSNKVTEKGKDVELRCDPISGHTALYWYRQSLGQGLEFLIYFQGNSAPDKSGLPSDRFSAERTGGSVSTLTIQRTQQEDSAVYLCASSPREQETQYFGPGTRLLVL.

The genes are TRBV30 and TRBJ1-2, with 9 bases fitting TRBD1. The CDR3 runs 15 residues. Looked up from germline, CDR1 is GTSNPN and CDR2 is SVGIG (reference sequence). V shed 2 bases, J shed 5 bases, and the junction held 9 bases outside the gene matches. The CDR3 reads CAWSFTFGTGYGYTF. The DNA for the CDR3 is TGTGCCTGGAGTTTCACCTTCGGGACAGGGTATGGCTACACCTTC.

The V gene is TRBV2, the J gene TRBJ2-5; D is undetermined. CDR1 is SNHLY, CDR2 FYNNEI, per germline. With 3 bases removed from V and 5 bases from J, the gap between germline ends came to 13 bases. CDR3 length equals 14 residues. CDR3 protein: CASSDPRLRETQYF. CDR3 nucleotide sequence: TGTGCCAGCAGTGATCCCCGCCTACGGGAGACCCAGTACTTC.

The chain recombines TRBV5-1 with TRBJ1-3; D is perhaps TRBD1 (5 bases). The germline V gene has CDR1 SGHRS and CDR2 YFSETQ. The V end lost 3 bases, the J end lost 0 bases, and 13 bases lay between the germline ends. This CDR3 is 16 amino acids long. The CDR3 sequence is CASSSTWGFSGNTIYF. CDR3 nucleotide sequence: TGCGCCAGCAGCTCCACCTGGGGGTTCTCTGGAAACACCATATATTTT.

This clone has just a few counts. The chain is built from TRBV15 and TRBJ1-4; 7 nucleotides align to TRBD1. The CDR3 has 15 amino acids. Germline CDR1 is LNHNV and CDR2 is YYDKDF (reference sequence). The V and J ends lost 5 bases and 8 bases, in that order; junction bases with no gene match: 11. Here the CDR3 reads CATSVNRGLREKLFF. CDR3 DNA sequence: TGTGCCACCAGCGTCAACAGGGGCCTCAGGGAAAAACTGTTTTTT.